Sequencing of this T cell receptor beta chain was carried out in a study of T-cell memory formation after mild COVID-19. Background on the study: TCR clusters were mostly donor specific.

Study-wide findings and caveats: Pre-infection memory contained some responding clones, which suggested that cross-reactive memory had joined. Among clones contracting day 15 to 85, CD4/CD8 was balanced, whereas later expanders leaned CD4+.

One entry per CDR3 protein results from TCRdb running MiXCR on the 5' RACE reads. This table has 300,000 to 400,000 distinct CDR3 sequences, more than 20% appearing once. There are 15 residues in the CDR3. V lost 6 bases, J lost 8 bases, and 20 bases lay in between. This clonotype was picked up a small number of times. Its matching antigen is unknown. The sample comprised PBMCs or a T cell subset sorted from them (not recorded which). The clonotype originates from an adult woman who had mild COVID-19 (a few samples of this study predate the infection). Cell type and time point are not known. The V and J genes are TRBV12-3 or TRBV12-4 and TRBJ2-1, with D perhaps matching TRBD2 (6 bases). CDR3 protein: CASSPGSGAWHEQFF. DNA of the CDR3: TGTGCCAGCAGCCCCGGGAGTGGAGCTTGGCATGAGCAGTTCTTC.